This T cell receptor beta chain derives from a study of human T cells and chemical hapten exposure. TCRdb re-analysed the RACE reads in MiXCR, keeping a single row per CDR3 protein. The sample carries 40,000 to 65,000 distinct CDR3 sequences, approximately 11% recorded once. V shed 4 bases and J shed 6 bases, with 9 bases lying between them. This CDR3 is built from 12 residues. In germline, CDR1 is MGHDK, CDR2 SYGVNS. This clonotype was seen only a few times. Time point indicated: patch test 1, 2 weeks after DPC sensitization. Specified treatment: therapeutic diphenylcyclopropenone sensitization with weekly scalp DPC. It was unfractionated whole blood from which total RNA was extracted.

V is TRBV25-1 and J is TRBJ2-5; D ambiguous. The source is a woman in her thirties or forties with alopecia areata. Some clones in this sample may be carry-over from other donors' samples. The source was whole blood, collected in connection with sensitization to the hapten diphenylcyclopropenone (DPC). The CDR3 region has the DNA TGTGCCAGCAGTGGACCACCCAAGACCCAGTACTTC. Translated: CASSGPPKTQYF.